A selection of T cell receptor beta chains follows, all from one sample in a study of Ad26.COV2.S vaccination and SARS-CoV-2 variants. This table comes from immunoSEQ multiplex PCR, and its TCRdb copy is limited to in-frame clones, with some not included. This sample has 200,000 to 250,000 clones, with 70% to 90% found just once. Material: peripheral blood, obtained in a trial of Ad26.COV2.S vaccine versus placebo. These receptors were collected from a person between 18 and 65 years old who received the Ad26.COV2.S COVID-19 vaccine or a placebo. Both conserved end residues are part of each CDR3. The D gene is left open where the match is weak. The size entry is marked missing in some rows and otherwise reads once, few, many or a size class.

cdr3_nt cdr3_aa clone_size j_call v_call d_call
TGTGCCAGCAGCCCCCGGGAACCATACAATGAGCAGTTCTTC CASSPREPYNEQFF NA TRBJ2-1 TRBV9 NA
TGTGCCAGCAGGGCGGGGGGGAGTATAGATACGCAGTATTTT CASRAGGSIDTQYF NA TRBJ2-3 TRBV6-5 TRBD2
TGTGCCAGCACCCTCTCTAGTTTCGATGGTACGCAGTATTTT CASTLSSFDGTQYF NA TRBJ2-3 TRBV3-1/TRBV3-2 NA
TGTGCCAGCAGTTACGCGACGGACGCGAACACCGGGGAGCTGTTTTTT CASSYATDANTGELFF NA TRBJ2-2 TRBV6-5 NA
TGTGCCAGCAGCCCCCGACGGGATGCGATTGAGACCCAGTACTTC CASSPRRDAIETQYF NA TRBJ2-5 TRBV9 NA
TGTGCCAGCAGCTCCCGACTAGCGGGAGGTAGGGAGACCCAGTACTTC CASSSRLAGGRETQYF NA TRBJ2-5 TRBV11-2 TRBD2
TGTGCCAGCAGGACCCTAGCCGCTAGCACAGATACGCAGTATTTT CASRTLAASTDTQYF NA TRBJ2-3 TRBV6-5 NA
TGTGCCAGCAGTGAACAGGGGATGAACACCGGGGAGCTGTTTTTT CASSEQGMNTGELFF NA TRBJ2-2 TRBV6-1 NA
TGTGCCAGCAGCCCTACCATTGGGGACACCGGGGAGCTGTTTTTT CASSPTIGDTGELFF many TRBJ2-2 TRBV7-8 NA
TGCGCCAGCAGCCAAGGAGGGACTAGCTACAATGAGCAGTTCTTC CASSQGGTSYNEQFF few TRBJ2-1 TRBV4-3 TRBD2
TGTGCCAGCAGCCAATCAGTGGGATCGGGAAACACCATATATTTT CASSQSVGSGNTIYF once TRBJ1-3 TRBV3-1/TRBV3-2 NA
TGTGCCAGCAGGCTTACCTACGAGCAGTACTTC CASRLTYEQYF NA TRBJ2-7 TRBV6-5 NA
TGTGCCAGCAGTAGGAAGCAGTCCTATGGCTACACCTTC CASSRKQSYGYTF NA TRBJ1-2 TRBV5-6 NA
TGTGCTAGCAGCACCCCCCAGGGAACAAGGGTTGACTATGGCTACACCTTC CASSTPQGTRVDYGYTF NA TRBJ1-2 TRBV7-7 NA
TGTGCCAGTACTTCCGGGACAGGACACACCGGGGAGCTGTTTTTT CASTSGTGHTGELFF NA TRBJ2-2 TRBV19 TRBD1
TGTGCCAGCAGCTCCGGGCACAGGGCAGATACGCAGTATTTT CASSSGHRADTQYF few TRBJ2-3 TRBV11-2 NA
TGTGCCAGCAGTGAAAGCGCGGGACAGGGGGCCTATGAGCAGTTCTTC CASSESAGQGAYEQFF NA TRBJ2-1 TRBV6-1 TRBD1
TGTGCCAGCAGCTTAACGTCCTCAGGGGCAGGGAACACCATATATTTT CASSLTSSGAGNTIYF NA TRBJ1-3 TRBV7-2 NA
TGTGCCATCAGCGAAGGACTAGCGGTTCAAGAGACCCAGTACTTC CAISEGLAVQETQYF NA TRBJ2-5 TRBV10-3 TRBD2
TGTGCCAGCAGTTTCGACAGGGGGCGATACTATGGCTACACCTTC CASSFDRGRYYGYTF NA TRBJ1-2 TRBV6-2/TRBV6-3 TRBD1